The 19 T cell receptor beta chains reported below all come from one sample, sequenced in a study of cytotoxic CD8 clonotypes in ibrutinib-treated CLL. Sequenced by immunoSEQ multiplex PCR; TCRdb stores in-frame clones only, minus some. The top ten clones hold under 8% of a sample with hundreds of thousands of clones, roughly 70% of them seen once. The sample in question was PBMCs, obtained after 36 months of ibrutinib treatment. Every receptor here comes from a human donor with chronic lymphocytic leukemia.

This clone was seen only once. V and J are TRBV5-1 and TRBJ2-7, with TRBD1 identical over 7 bases. The CDR3 contains 13 residues. V lost 5 bases and J lost 4; bases outside the gene matches: 6. CDR1 is SGHRS, CDR2 YFSETQ, per germline. The CDR3 spells CASRRDRIYEQYF. The CDR3 DNA follows: TGCGCCAGCAGACGGGACAGAATTTACGAGCAGTACTTC.

The chain links TRBV5-1 to TRBJ2-3; D remains ambiguous. The germline CDR1 and CDR2 sequences are SGHRS and YFSETQ. The V end lost 0 bases, the J end lost 3 bases, and 8 bases lay between the germline ends. The CDR3 is 14 residues long. CDR3 protein: CASSLGVETDTQYF. The CDR3 nucleotides read TGCGCCAGCAGCTTGGGGGTCGAGACAGATACGCAGTATTTT.

V is TRBV7-7 and J is TRBJ2-5; D is ambiguous. The CDR3 contains 13 residues. V lost 5 bases and J lost 0, with 7 bases in between. CDR1 is SSHAT, CDR2 FNYEAQ, per germline (reference sequence). CDR3 sequence reads: CASSPTYQETQYF. CDR3 nucleotides: TGTGCCAGCAGCCCAACTTACCAAGAGACCCAGTACTTC. Full variable domain (remainder filled in from reference TRBV7-7 and TRBJ2-5): GAGVSQSPRYKVTKRGQDVTLRCDPISSHATLYWYQQALGQGPEFLTYFNYEAQPDKSGLPSDRFSAERPEGSISTLTIQRTEQRDSAMYRCASSPTYQETQYFGPGTRLLVL.

This clone is a singleton in its sample. The J gene is TRBJ1-1, the V gene TRBV9; 7 bases fit TRBD1. J gave up 3 bases and V 2 bases, and 4 bases lay outside the gene matches. In germline, CDR1 is SGDLS, CDR2 YYNGEE. The CDR3 length is 14 residues. The CDR3 protein is CASSVTGQDTEAFF. CDR3 bases: TGTGCCAGCAGCGTGACCGGACAGGACACTGAAGCTTTCTTT.

V usage is TRBV7-6 and J usage is TRBJ1-6; no definite D call. Germline CDR1 is SGHVS and CDR2 is FNYEAQ. The CDR3 contains 19 residues. Between the trimmed V and J ends, which lost 5 bases and 5 bases, there was a span of 25 bases. CDR3 amino acids: CASSRNPRTGLMNNSPLHF. The CDR3 DNA reads as TGTGCCAGCAGCCGTAACCCCCGGACTGGTTTGATGAATAATTCACCCCTCCACTTT.

This clone was found a few times. V is TRBV2 and J is TRBJ1-1; 8 positions agree with TRBD1. This CDR3 is built from 17 residues. V lost 6 bases and J lost 1; bases outside the gene matches: 13. CDR1 and CDR2 from the germline V gene are SNHLY and FYNNEI. In DNA form, the CDR3 reads TGTGCCAGCAGGTTCCCAGGGGGCGAAGGACCGAACACTGAAGCTTTCTTT. It yields the protein CASRFPGGEGPNTEAFF. The variable domain in full, completed from reference TRBV2 and TRBJ1-1, reads EPEVTQTPSHQVTQMGQEVILRCVPISNHLYFYWYRQILGQKVEFLVSFYNNEISEKSEIFDDQFSVERPDGSNFTLKIRSTKLEDSAMYFCASRFPGGEGPNTEAFFGQGTRLTVV.

This chain uses TRBV11-3 with TRBJ2-5; D uncertain. Germline V gives CDR1 SGHNT, CDR2 YENEEA. V dropped 0 bases and J dropped 6 bases, with 5 bases sitting between them. The CDR3 has 12 residues. The CDR3: CASSLDGQTQYF. CDR3 DNA: TGTGCCAGCAGCTTAGATGGGCAGACCCAGTACTTC.

The V gene is TRBV5-4, the J gene TRBJ1-4, with 8 nucleotides matching TRBD1. J lost 8 bases, V lost 3 bases, and 9 bases had no gene match. CDR1 is SGHNT and CDR2 is YYREEE in the germline V gene (reference sequence). This CDR3 region has 15 residues. CDR3 coding DNA: TGTGCCAGCAGCTGGTCGACAGGGGCAAGAGAAAAACTGTTTTTT. This codes for CASSWSTGAREKLFF.

The chain links TRBV10-2 to TRBJ1-2; possible D gene TRBD1, 5 bases. Trimming took off 4 bases at V and 4 bases at J, with 7 bases between the two ends. CDR1 and CDR2 (germline): WSHSY, SAAADI. The CDR3 is 12 amino acids. Here the CDR3 DNA reads TGCGCCAGCAGTGGGGACGGCTATGGCTACACCTTC. This translates into CASSGDGYGYTF.

This clone was seen a handful of times. The genes are TRBV7-6 and TRBJ1-2; perhaps TRBD1 as D (6 bases). CDR1 and CDR2 from the germline V gene are SGHVS and FNYEAQ. V was trimmed by 5 bases and J by 4 bases, leaving 11 bases between them. This CDR3 comprises 13 residues. DNA for the CDR3: TGTGCCAGCAGCATACAGGGTAGCTATGGCTACACCTTC. Translating it yields CASSIQGSYGYTF.

The gene calls are TRBV5-1 and TRBJ1-4, with TRBD1 matching 7 bases. CDR1 and CDR2 (germline): SGHRS, YFSETQ. V lost 4 bases and J lost 3; bases outside the gene matches: 12. The CDR3 covers 17 residues. CDR3 sequence reads: CASSPRGQAPANEKLFF. The CDR3 nucleotides are TGCGCCAGCAGCCCGAGAGGACAGGCGCCCGCTAATGAAAAACTGTTTTTT.

This clone has a handful of counts. The chain recombines TRBV10-3 with TRBJ2-7; 9 bases are shared with TRBD2. V lost 3 bases to trimming and J lost 7 bases; unmatched junction nucleotides: 7. The germline V gene encodes CDR1 ENHRY and CDR2 SYGVKD. The CDR3 is 14 residues long. The CDR3 loop reads CAISDVAGVGEQYF. CDR3 bases: TGTGCCATCAGTGATGTAGCGGGAGTGGGGGAGCAGTACTTC.

CDR3 bases: TGTGCCAGCAGCTTAGGAAACAATGAGCAGTTCTTC. It is translated as CASSLGNNEQFF. The chain has TRBV11-3 and TRBJ2-1; no clear D. Looked up from germline, CDR1 is SGHNT and CDR2 is YENEEA. CDR3 length: 12 amino acids. V shed 1 base and J shed 5 bases, with 3 bases lying between them.

This sequence joins TRBV29-1 and TRBJ1-4; TRBD1 agrees at 9 bases. J was trimmed by 8 bases and V by 6 bases; bases with no gene match: 7. In germline, CDR1 is SQVTM, CDR2 ANQGSEA. The CDR3 length is 13 residues. In DNA, the CDR3 is TGCAGCGTCAGACAGGGGGGGCAGGAAAAACTGTTTTTT. Its translation: CSVRQGGQEKLFF.

J is TRBJ2-1 and V is TRBV29-1, with TRBD2 identical over 13 bases. Germline CDR1 reads SQVTM; CDR2 reads ANQGSEA. This CDR3 has 15 residues. After removal of 5 bases from V and 8 bases from J, the junction contained 9 bases not matched to a gene. The CDR3: CSVLGLAGTSYEQFF. The CDR3 region has the DNA TGCAGCGTTCTGGGACTAGCGGGGACGTCCTATGAGCAGTTCTTC.

V and J are TRBV7-3 and TRBJ2-1; 12 nucleotides line up with TRBD2. The trim removed 2 bases at V and 2 bases at J, leaving 4 bases unmatched. Germline CDR1 reads SGHTA; CDR2 reads FQGTGA. The CDR3 is 17 residues long. This chain's CDR3 is CASSLYPSGRAYNEQFF. The CDR3 bases are TGTGCCAGCAGCTTATATCCTAGCGGGAGGGCCTACAATGAGCAGTTCTTC.

This sequence joins TRBV6-5 and TRBJ2-2; 7 bases align to TRBD1. The CDR3 has 12 amino acids. Trimming at V came to 6 bases and at J to 5 bases, leaving 0 bases not matched to a gene. Germline V gene sequence: CDR1 MNHEY, CDR2 SVGAGI. The CDR3 bases are TGTGCCAGCAGGACAGGGACCGGGGAGCTGTTTTTT. It codes for CASRTGTGELFF.

The chain is built from TRBV2 and TRBJ2-3, with D maybe TRBD2 (6 bases). This CDR3 region has 13 residues. V was cut by 10 bases and J by 1 base, with 12 bases left in between. Germline values: CDR1 SNHLY, CDR2 FYNNEI. The CDR3 nucleotides are TGTGCCAACTGGGACTTTCGCACAGATACGCAGTATTTT. It specifies CANWDFRTDTQYF.

There are a few counts of this clone. This chain links TRBV9 with TRBJ1-2; TRBD1 agrees at 7 bases. Germline CDR1 is SGDLS and CDR2 is YYNGEE. The CDR3 sequence is 12 residues long. V shed 5 bases and J 4 bases; nucleotides not matched to a gene: 2. For the CDR3, the DNA is TGTGCCAGCAGGACAGGGCCCTATGGCTACACCTTC. Translated: CASRTGPYGYTF. Using reference TRBV9 and TRBJ1-2 for the parts outside the CDR3, the full variable domain is DSGVTQTPKHLITATGQRVTLRCSPRSGDLSVYWYQQSLDQGLQFLIQYYNGEERAKGNILERFSAQQFPDLHSELNLSSLELGDSALYFCASRTGPYGYTFGSGTRLTVV.